This T cell receptor (beta chain) comes out of a study of T cells after yellow fever vaccination. Study-level information: SMART-Seq v4 Ultra Low Input handled preparation of low-cell-number fractions.

This clonotype was recorded a few times. The antigen is not known. Each CDR3 protein is one row after TCRdb ran MiXCR on the 5' RACE reads. The sample shows around 590,000 distinct CDR3 sequences, over 9% of them seen only once. The study, taken as a whole, reports: The CD4 compartment and the CD8 compartment contained a small share of clonotypes in common. Reappearing after the booster were most of the clones from primary vaccination (approximately 96% CD4, 70% to 90% CD8). Within FACS-sorted repertoires, abundant clonotypes contaminating from the bulk population could be present.

This CDR3 is built from 15 residues. CDR1 is SGDLS and CDR2 is YYNGEE in the germline V gene. Between the trimmed V and J ends, which lost 0 bases and 1 base, there was a span of 10 bases. The TCR originated in a man younger than 45 who received the YFV17D yellow fever vaccine. This chain joins TRBV9 and TRBJ1-1; D possibly corresponds to TRBD1 (5 bases). Sample: PBMCs, taken on the day of the yellow fever booster vaccination. This CDR3 reads CASSVGRQPNTEAFF. Written as DNA, the CDR3 is TGTGCCAGCAGCGTAGGAAGACAGCCGAACACTGAAGCTTTCTTT.